These T cell receptor beta chains were read from a single sample in a study of blood T cell repertoires in COVID-19. This table comes from immunoSEQ multiplex PCR, and its TCRdb copy is limited to in-frame clones, with some not included. This sample has around 310,000 clones, with over 85% found just once. Sample: PBMCs or T cells enriched from blood (not recorded which). The source is a woman aged 30 to 39 who had recovered from COVID-19. Both conserved end residues are part of each CDR3. The order of the fields is V gene, CDR3 protein.

>TRBV29-1
CSSGGFETDTQYF
>TRBV5-1
CASSLRDRQQDDLNTEAFF
>TRBV5-1
CASSLFGGNQPQHF
>TRBV5-8
CASSPRQGAKTEAFF
>TRBV4-1
CASSPQGLAGGGETQYF
>TRBV27
CASSSGDSLSGANVLTF
>TRBV28
CASSRGGVREKLFF
>TRBV28
CASTPGEKLFF
>TRBV6-2/TRBV6-3
CASSYSQDQAGELFF
>TRBV6-1
CASSEVWVTRGPQHF
>TRBV9
CASSLGIGSSYNEQFF
>TRBV5-1
CASSVLAEPYEQYF
>TRBV4-1
CASSQLRASGMYEQYF
>TRBV5-1
CASSLGGPYNEQFF
>TRBV27
CASSWTVYGNSPLHF
>TRBV24-1
CATSDRDRTSGRADTQYF
>TRBV19
CASSFAVNTEAFF
>TRBV19
CASSVHREYTEAFF
>TRBV30
CAWVRQGPFYGYTF
>TRBV4-1
CASSPRRGAQETQYF
>TRBV19
CASDDRGSYNEQFF
>TRBV4-3
CASSPQVDSLYQPQHF
>TRBV5-5
CASSLAPAGTGNQPQHF
>TRBV6-4
CASSAVAGTVNEQFF
>TRBV5-6
CASSWGGGPLHF
>TRBV9
CASSVGAGYFDEQFF
>TRBV9
CASSPRPGYEQYF
>TRBV30
CAWSVLGGVTDTQYF
>TRBV7-9
CASSLKASGSGGTGYEQFF
>TRBV5-8
CASSPVGSGSSDTQYF
>TRBV10-3
CAISESNPPYYTF
>TRBV27
CASSFGFAAGSLTGELFF
>TRBV10-3
CAISPGVSTEAFF
>TRBV18
CASSPRPGQGGTEAFF
>TRBV13
CASSQGASGREETQYF
>TRBV18
CASSPPGLDEQFF
>TRBV9
CASSLIGLAGNPDTQYF
>TRBV11-2
CASSLSLVGEQFF
>TRBV14
CASSQSAGDNYGYTF
>TRBV2
CASSWTKSYEQYF
>TRBV27
CASSLSGIPKREYF
>TRBV24-1
CATSGPGKGYNEQFF
>TRBV27
CASSILAGGSEQYF
>TRBV27
CASSTRDFQETQYF
>TRBV20-1
CSASQPGSDEQYF